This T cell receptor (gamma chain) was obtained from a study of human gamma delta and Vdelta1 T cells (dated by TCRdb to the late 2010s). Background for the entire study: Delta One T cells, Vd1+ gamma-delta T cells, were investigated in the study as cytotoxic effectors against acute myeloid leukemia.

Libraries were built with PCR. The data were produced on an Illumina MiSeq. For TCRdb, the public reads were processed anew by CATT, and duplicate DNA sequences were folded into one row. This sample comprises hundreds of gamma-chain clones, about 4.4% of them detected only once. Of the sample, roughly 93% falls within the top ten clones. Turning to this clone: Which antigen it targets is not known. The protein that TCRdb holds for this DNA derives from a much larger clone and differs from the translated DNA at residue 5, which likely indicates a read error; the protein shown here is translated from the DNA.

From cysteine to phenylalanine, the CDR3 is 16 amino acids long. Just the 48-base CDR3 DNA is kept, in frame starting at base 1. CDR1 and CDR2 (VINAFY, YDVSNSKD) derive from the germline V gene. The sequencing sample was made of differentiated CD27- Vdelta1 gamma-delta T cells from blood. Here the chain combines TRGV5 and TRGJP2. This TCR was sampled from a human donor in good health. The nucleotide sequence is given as TGTGCCACCTGGGGCAGGAAAGTTAGTCGTGATTGGATCAAGACGTTT. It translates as CATWGRKVSRDWIKTF.